This TCR beta chain was obtained from a study of blood T cells in healthy people across ages. Study results and limitations: Any conclusive comparison of naive versus antigen-experienced cells was prevented by using unsorted PBMCs. A strong correlation was found between TCR beta diversity and the percentage of naive T cells. The long-lived group displayed more naive CD4+ cells, plus higher diversity, than the aged donors did.

Notes on this clonotype: The antigen is unknown.

The CDR3 is 13 amino acids. Trimming shortened V by 5 bases and J by 8 bases, and 12 bases separated the two germline ends. With a J-beta primer mix and a sample-barcoded 5' primer, a second PCR ran about 7 to 11 cycles. TCRdb processed the 5' RACE reads anew with MiXCR; each CDR3 protein has one entry. The sample lists some 1.7 million distinct CDR3 sequences, over 25% occurring once. Per-sample PBMC isolation yielded at least 6 million cells. Sequenced: blood. V usage is TRBV12-3 or TRBV12-4 and J usage is TRBJ1-4; unclear D gene. This TCR came from a woman younger than 45 in good health. CDR3 coding DNA: TGTGCCAGCAGTCCACAGTTCGGCGAAAAACTGTTTTTT. Protein: CASSPQFGEKLFF.